This T cell receptor (beta chain) was captured in a study of cytomegalovirus exposure and HLA in healthy donors (dated by TCRdb to about 2017). With regard to the full study: According to an earlier analysis of a few hundred of the donors, roughly 180 million T cells yielded approximately 120 million unique TCR beta sequences and less than 300 Gb of sequence data. Donor age, sex, ethnicity and CMV serostatus were compiled alongside the repertoire data. Along with the approximately 670-subject first cohort, a separate validation cohort of over a hundred different subjects was used. Across about 370 genotyped donors of the cohort, an average of about 220,000 unique TCR beta nucleotide sequences per donor were sequenced, and 15% to 20% of those sequences were non-productive. Typing coverage differed by locus: A, B, C, DRB1 and DQB1 were typed in roughly 620-640 donors, DQA1 in 522, DPA1 in some 600, and DPB1 in around 490. Class I and class II HLA loci were covered by the typing at four-digit resolution. Roughly 300 gigabases of sequencing data and 70 million to 85 million unique TCR sequences were included in an early release covering roughly 600 HLA-typed donors. Genome-wide SNP genotypes for about 60% of the 666 donors were used in a later genetic analysis, which treated that subset as a discovery cohort. Of the 300 to 400 genotyped donors, over 70% fell in the genetic ancestry cluster associated with self-reported Caucasian donors. To study patterns of TCR occurrence, a later analysis re-analyzed previously published TCR beta repertoires from 550 to 800 donors and added high-resolution HLA genotyping. A few DR-DQ haplotypes were handled as single units for association and clustering because linkage in the cohort was strong. The study aimed to test whether signatures of past pathogen exposure could be identified by cataloging public T cell receptors. The study used immunosequencing to profile the T cell repertoires of about 670 subjects and linked those repertoires to cytomegalovirus serostatus. To decide whether each TCR beta V gene segment behaved as functional or pseudogenic, an earlier analysis of over 500 of the donors relied on high-throughput TCR beta sequencing. To predict cytomegalovirus infection status, the study combined high-throughput TCR immunosequencing, statistical association of individual TCRs with disease status, and machine learning. Rather than using new phenotypic data, the later analysis identified candidate immune exposures from TCR beta sequences and from how often those sequences occurred across donors. All discovery cohort repertoires had been generated on a single sequencing platform.

Library construction relied on the immunoSEQ multiplex PCR assay. For the multiplex PCR, a mixture combining 60 forward primers for TCR Vbeta segments and 13 reverse primers for TCR Jbeta segments was used. The CDR3 region of rearranged TCR beta genes was amplified from genomic DNA with a multiplex PCR assay. On the Illumina HiSeq System, the amplified TCR beta libraries were sequenced as 87-base-pair reads. From the authors' description of their analysis: A later analysis counted some 74 million unique TCR beta chains across the 550 to 800 repertoires, and some 11 million of these chains were shared by at least two donors. Raw reads were error-corrected and collapsed into unique sequences with a nearest-neighbor algorithm that merged closely related sequences to remove PCR and sequencing errors. V, D and J gene segments were assigned by aligning CDR3 sequences to IMGT reference sequences. Each retained sequence needed at least a six-nucleotide match to both a V gene segment and a J gene segment. A rearrangement was called productive if the CDR3 had no stop codons and remained in frame with V and J, and every other rearrangement was called non-productive. Following IMGT convention, CDR3 was defined as the stretch from the second conserved V-encoded cysteine up to the conserved J-encoded phenylalanine. In an earlier analysis of more than 550 of the donors, sequences lacking an unambiguous match to a single V gene segment were excluded. In an earlier analysis of 500 to 750 of the donors, V segments were called functional above 56.7% productive rearrangements and were called segregating when the between-donor standard deviation exceeded 5%. A statistical classification framework was developed to diagnose cytomegalovirus status using the catalog of TCR beta chain sequences. In a later analysis, TCR nucleotide sequences were compared against IMGT/GENE-DB human TR gene sequences so that V and J genes could be assigned. Using the TCRdist pipeline, a later analysis assigned CDR3 sequences along with most-parsimonious VDJ recombination scenarios. In a later analysis, each TCR beta chain was defined by its CDR3 amino acid sequence together with its V-gene family, and reads lacking a unique V-gene family were excluded. To address suspected cross-contamination and a sequencing artifact, a later analysis removed some 620 highly shared, low-generation-probability nucleotide sequences. In a later analysis, a clonal expansion index for each public chain was calculated from normalized within-repertoire ranks of inferred template counts. A later analysis computed generation probabilities with a VDJ recombination model fitted to out-of-frame rearrangements, and checked the results against IGoR. Hypergeometric tests were used in a later analysis to score TCR-TCR, TCR-HLA and TCR-CMV co-occurrence, with a repertoire-size bias correction applied to the TCR pairs. In a later analysis, false discovery rates were estimated by permuting HLA or CMV assignments 20 times. In a later analysis, co-occurring TCRs were grouped using DBSCAN, and TCRdist sequence similarity was added for clustering within HLA-allele-positive subsets. Co-occurrence clustering excluded repertoires with fewer than 30,000 or more than 120,000 public chains, plus five with anomalous nucleotide sharing. In TCRdb, the immuneACCESS table is reduced to in-frame sequences with V and J assigned. These tables do not hold every clone; where another copy was compared, an unresolved V gene accounts for under half, and the others remain unexplained. The V and J calls and clone size were taken over from that table, and D and trimming were inferred from the DNA. The sample table shows 200,000 to 300,000 clones, and just under 85% are seen once. The ten largest clones represent roughly 2% of the sample.

The V and J ends are trimmed by 1 base and 13 bases, leaving 9 bases between them. From a lookup of the germline V gene (reference sequence), CDR1 and CDR2 are GTSNPN and SVGIG. Measured from the cysteine to the phenylalanine, the CDR3 is 10 residues long. The sequence is cut down to CDR3 DNA, 30 bases in frame from base 1. The cohort was made up of hundreds of healthy bone marrow donors. At the time of sampling, all cohort members were nominally healthy, though unrecorded immune exposures were likely present. The donor was CMV seropositive and belonged to the group of around 300 seropositive cohort members. Each donor provided a peripheral blood sample, and peripheral blood mononuclear cells were used for TCR beta sequencing. Genomic DNA extraction from the blood cell samples was performed with the Qiagen DNeasy Blood Extraction Kit. The paper as a whole reports these results and caveats: According to a later analysis, parvovirus B19, influenza, CMV and Epstein-Barr virus appeared linked to several top co-occurrence clusters. Specific HLA alleles were associated with some 15,000 TCR beta sequences at a false discovery rate of 0.05 in a later analysis. In a later analysis, the rate of TCR association differed among HLA loci, with DRB1 alleles having the most associated TCRs and HLA-C alleles having the fewest. In an earlier analysis of 587 of the donors, most TCR beta V segments were observed in productive rearrangements about 90% or about 30% of the time, broadly matching IMGT annotations. Compared with the roughly 720-donor mean, donors in an Asian-associated ancestry cluster had fewer N-insertions in productive TCRs, according to a later genetic analysis. A cluster of highly shared sequence variants was judged likely to represent a technical artifact of the sequencing pipeline. For the cohort, immune exposure information was limited to CMV serostatus. According to a later analysis, most CMV-associated TCR beta chains appeared to be HLA-restricted, and the HLA associations seemed to be driven largely by CMV exposure. A few of the identified cytomegalovirus-associated TCR beta chains were confirmed in vitro to be specific for cytomegalovirus antigens. In a later analysis, HLA-associated TCR beta chains were found to be more clonally expanded and to have lower generation probabilities than equally common non-associated chains. Because some donors lacked HLA typing at each locus, the association tests relied only on the typed subset. Assigning TCR associations to individual alleles was difficult when HLA alleles, especially DR and DQ, strongly co-occurred. The authors suggested that the approach could potentially be extended to other disease states and immunological phenotypes. Correlated functional status among segregating V segments might be attributable to linkage disequilibrium, but an unknown experimental factor could not be ruled out. The classifier was reported to diagnose cytomegalovirus status with high specificity and sensitivity in both the original and validation cohorts. The study listed over 150 TCR beta chains as associated with cytomegalovirus. Most TCR sequences were seen in very few donors, while some public TCRs were found in many individuals. Sequencing depth was assumed to be roughly uniform across donors in the presence/absence analyses, though that assumption may not hold. Some IMGT-functional V segments, including TRBV6-2 and TRBV6-3, could not be told apart with the 87-base-pair reads, so those segments were excluded. Because counts were too low, more than 15 rarely observed V segments, including chromosome 9 orphons, were left out of the earlier analysis of 587 of the donors. V-gene and J-gene trimming of TCR beta chains was associated with a missense DCLRE1C variant in a later genetic analysis, and the association was replicated in an independent cohort. Only TCR beta chains were sequenced in this cohort, and the absence of alpha or paired-chain data limited detectable features. A further reported finding was that TCR beta sequences accurately predicted the HLA-A and HLA-B alleles for most subjects in the first cohort.

A remark on this clone: Its antigen is not yet known. One base away there is no much larger clone; base qualities are not given.

The sample was PBMCs. This receptor was identified in a woman aged 40-49 years in good health and CMV-seropositive. The chain is assembled from TRBV30 and TRBJ2-3, with no D gene named confidently. The CDR3 loop reads CAWSDSRKYF. In nucleotide form, the sequence is TGTGCCTGGAGTGACAGTCGGAAGTATTTT.